This entry describes one TCR beta chain. These data come from a study of cytomegalovirus exposure and HLA in healthy donors. The ends lost 3 bases at V and 4 bases at J; junction bases unmatched: 5. Looked up from germline, CDR1 is SGHTA and CDR2 is FQGNSA. CDR3 size: 14 residues. 60 Vbeta and 13 Jbeta primers were used in PCR. The table came from immunoSEQ multiplex PCR; TCRdb's copy has only in-frame clones and leaves some out. This sample carries about 59,000 clones, under 90% of them seen once, and the ten largest clones take 3.9%. The sequenced sample was PBMCs. The receptor was derived from a woman between 35 and 50 years old in good health and CMV-seronegative. The V and J genes are TRBV7-2 and TRBJ1-1, with 7 bases identical to TRBD1. The CDR3 protein is CASSLNQGGTEAFF. The CDR3 DNA reads TGTGCCAGCAGCTTGAACCAGGGGGGCACTGAAGCTTTCTTT.